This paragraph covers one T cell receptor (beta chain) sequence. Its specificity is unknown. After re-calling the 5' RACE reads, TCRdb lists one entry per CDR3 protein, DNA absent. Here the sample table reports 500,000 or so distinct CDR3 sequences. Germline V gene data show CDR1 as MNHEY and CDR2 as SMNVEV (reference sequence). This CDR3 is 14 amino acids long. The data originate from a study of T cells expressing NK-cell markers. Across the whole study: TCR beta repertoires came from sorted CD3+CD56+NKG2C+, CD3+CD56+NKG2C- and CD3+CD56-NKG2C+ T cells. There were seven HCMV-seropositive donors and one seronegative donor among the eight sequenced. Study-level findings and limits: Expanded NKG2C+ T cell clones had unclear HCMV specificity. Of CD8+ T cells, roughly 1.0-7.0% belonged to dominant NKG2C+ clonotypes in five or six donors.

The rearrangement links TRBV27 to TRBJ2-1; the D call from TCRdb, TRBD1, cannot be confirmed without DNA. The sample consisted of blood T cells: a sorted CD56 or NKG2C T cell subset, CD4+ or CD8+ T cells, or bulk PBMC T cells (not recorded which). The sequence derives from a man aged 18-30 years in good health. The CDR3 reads CASSFGLTGSEQFF.